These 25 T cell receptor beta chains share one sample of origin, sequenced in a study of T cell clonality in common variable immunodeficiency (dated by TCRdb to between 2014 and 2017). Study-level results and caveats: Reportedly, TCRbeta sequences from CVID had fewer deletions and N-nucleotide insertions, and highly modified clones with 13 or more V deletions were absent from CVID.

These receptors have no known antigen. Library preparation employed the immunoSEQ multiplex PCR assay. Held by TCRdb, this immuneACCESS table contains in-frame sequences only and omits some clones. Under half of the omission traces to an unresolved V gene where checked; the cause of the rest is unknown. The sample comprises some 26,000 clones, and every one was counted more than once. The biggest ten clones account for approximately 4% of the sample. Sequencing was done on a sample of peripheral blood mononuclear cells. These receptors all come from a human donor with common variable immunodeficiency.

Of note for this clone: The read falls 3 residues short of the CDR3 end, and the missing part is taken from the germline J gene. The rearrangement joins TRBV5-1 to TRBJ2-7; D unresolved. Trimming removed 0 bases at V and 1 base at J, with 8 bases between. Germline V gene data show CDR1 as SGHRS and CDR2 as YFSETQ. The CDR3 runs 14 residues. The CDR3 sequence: CASSLDAYSYEQYF. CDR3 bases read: TGCGCCAGCAGCTTGGATGCCTATTCCTACGAG.

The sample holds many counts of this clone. CDR3 sequence: CSSRGDPGEDTQYF. Incomplete CDR3 DNA: TGCAGCTCCCGGGGAGACCCAGGCGAAGATACG. The chain couples TRBV29-1 to TRBJ2-3; perhaps TRBD2 as D (5 bases). The read finishes 3 residues shy of the CDR3 end, and the germline J gene is used to complete it. Looked up from germline, CDR1 is SQVTM and CDR2 is ANQGSEA. Trimming pared 8 bases from V and 5 bases from J, leaving 20 bases between. The CDR3 extends over 14 amino acids.

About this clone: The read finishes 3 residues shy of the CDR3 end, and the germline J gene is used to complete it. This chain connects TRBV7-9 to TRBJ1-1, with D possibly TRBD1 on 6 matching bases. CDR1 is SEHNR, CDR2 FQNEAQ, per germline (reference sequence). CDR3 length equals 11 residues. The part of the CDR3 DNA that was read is TGTGCCAGCAGTACACAGGGAGAA. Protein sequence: CASSTQGE. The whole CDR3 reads CASSTQGEAFF. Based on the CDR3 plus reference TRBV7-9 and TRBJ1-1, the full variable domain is DTGVSQNPRHKITKRGQNVTFRCDPISEHNRLYWYRQTLGQGPEFLTYFQNEAQLEKSRLLSDRFSAERPKGSFSTLEIQRTEQGDSAMYLCASSTQGEAFFGQGTRLTVV.

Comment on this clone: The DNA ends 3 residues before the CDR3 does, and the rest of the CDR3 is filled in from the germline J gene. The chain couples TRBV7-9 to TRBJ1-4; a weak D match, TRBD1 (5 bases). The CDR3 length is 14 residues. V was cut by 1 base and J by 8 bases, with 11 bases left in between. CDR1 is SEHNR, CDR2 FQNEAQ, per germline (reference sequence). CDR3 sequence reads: CASSLGIGGEKLFF. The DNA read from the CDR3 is TGTGCCAGCAGCTTAGGCATCGGGGGGGAAAAA.

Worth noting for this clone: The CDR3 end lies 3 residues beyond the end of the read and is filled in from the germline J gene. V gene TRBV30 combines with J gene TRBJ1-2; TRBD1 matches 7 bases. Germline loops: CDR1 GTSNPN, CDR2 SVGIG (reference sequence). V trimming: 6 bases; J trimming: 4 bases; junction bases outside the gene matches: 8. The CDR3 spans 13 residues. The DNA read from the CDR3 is TGTGCCTGCTACTCGACAGGGAGCTATGGC. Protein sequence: CACYSTGSYG. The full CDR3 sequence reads CACYSTGSYGYTF.

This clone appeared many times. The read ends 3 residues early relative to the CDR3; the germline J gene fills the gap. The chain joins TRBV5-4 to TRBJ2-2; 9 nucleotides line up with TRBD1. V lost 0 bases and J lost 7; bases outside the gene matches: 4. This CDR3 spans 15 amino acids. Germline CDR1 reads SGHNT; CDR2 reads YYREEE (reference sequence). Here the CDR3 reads CASSLGDRGGGELFF. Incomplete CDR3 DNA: TGTGCCAGCAGCTTGGGAGACAGGGGGGGCGGGGAG.

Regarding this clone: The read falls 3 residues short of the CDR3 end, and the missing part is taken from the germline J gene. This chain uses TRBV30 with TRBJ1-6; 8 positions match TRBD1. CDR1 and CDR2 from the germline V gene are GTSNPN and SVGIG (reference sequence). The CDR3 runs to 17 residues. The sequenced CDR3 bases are TGTGCCTGGAGGGTTCTGTTTCGAGACAGGGGACTTTCGCCC. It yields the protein CAWRVLFRDRGLSP. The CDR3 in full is CAWRVLFRDRGLSPLHF.

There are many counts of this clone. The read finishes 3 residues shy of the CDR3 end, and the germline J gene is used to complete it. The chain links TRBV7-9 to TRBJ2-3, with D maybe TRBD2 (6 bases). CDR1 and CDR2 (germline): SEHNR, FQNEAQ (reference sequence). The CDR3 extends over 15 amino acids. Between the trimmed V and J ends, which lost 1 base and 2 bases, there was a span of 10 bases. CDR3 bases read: TGTGCCAGCAGCTTAGGGCTAGCGCACACAGATACG. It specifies CASSLGLAHTDT. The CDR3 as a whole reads CASSLGLAHTDTQYF.

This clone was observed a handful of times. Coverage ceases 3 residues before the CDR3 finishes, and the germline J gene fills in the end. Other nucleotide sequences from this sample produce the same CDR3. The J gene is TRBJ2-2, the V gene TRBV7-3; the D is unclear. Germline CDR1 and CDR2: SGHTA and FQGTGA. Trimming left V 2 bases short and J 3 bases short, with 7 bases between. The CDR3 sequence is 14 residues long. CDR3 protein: CASSLLFDTGELFF. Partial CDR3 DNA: TGTGCCAGCAGCTTATTGTTCGACACCGGGGAG.

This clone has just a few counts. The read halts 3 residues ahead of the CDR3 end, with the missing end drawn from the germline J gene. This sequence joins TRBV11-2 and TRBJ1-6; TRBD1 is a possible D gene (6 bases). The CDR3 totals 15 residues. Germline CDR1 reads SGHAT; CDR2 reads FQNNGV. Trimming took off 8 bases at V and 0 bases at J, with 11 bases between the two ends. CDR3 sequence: CASAQGSSYNSPLHF. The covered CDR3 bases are TGTGCCAGCGCACAGGGCAGCTCCTATAATTCACCC.

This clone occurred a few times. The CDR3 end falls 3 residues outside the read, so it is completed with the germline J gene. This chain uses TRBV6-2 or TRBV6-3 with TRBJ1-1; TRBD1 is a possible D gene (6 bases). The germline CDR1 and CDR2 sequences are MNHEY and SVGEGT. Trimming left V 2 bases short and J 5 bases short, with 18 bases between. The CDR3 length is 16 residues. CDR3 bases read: TGTGCCAGCAGTTACGGCTTCGGGGGGCGAGGGACTGAA. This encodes CASSYGFGGRGTE. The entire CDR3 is CASSYGFGGRGTEAFF.

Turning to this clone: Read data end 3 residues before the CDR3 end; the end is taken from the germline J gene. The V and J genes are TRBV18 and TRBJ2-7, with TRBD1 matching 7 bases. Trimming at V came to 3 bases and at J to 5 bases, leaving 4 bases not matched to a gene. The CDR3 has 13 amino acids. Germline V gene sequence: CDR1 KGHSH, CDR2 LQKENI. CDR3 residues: CASSPGQGDEQYF. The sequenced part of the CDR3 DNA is TGTGCCAGCTCACCGGGGCAGGGGGACGAG.

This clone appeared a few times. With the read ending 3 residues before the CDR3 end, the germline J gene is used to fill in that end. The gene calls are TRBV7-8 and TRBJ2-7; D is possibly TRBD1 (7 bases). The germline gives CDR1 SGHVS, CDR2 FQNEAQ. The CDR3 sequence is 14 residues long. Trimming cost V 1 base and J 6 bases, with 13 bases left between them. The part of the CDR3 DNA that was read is TGTGCCAGCAGCTTAGGGCAGGGGGGCGCCGAG. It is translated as CASSLGQGGAE. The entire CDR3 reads CASSLGQGGAEQYF. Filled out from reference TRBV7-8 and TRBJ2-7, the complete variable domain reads GAGVSQSPRYKVAKRGQDVALRCDPISGHVSLFWYQQALGQGPEFLTYFQNEAQLDKSGLPSDRFFAERPEGSVSTLKIQRTQQEDSAVYLCASSLGQGGAEQYFGPGTRLTVT.

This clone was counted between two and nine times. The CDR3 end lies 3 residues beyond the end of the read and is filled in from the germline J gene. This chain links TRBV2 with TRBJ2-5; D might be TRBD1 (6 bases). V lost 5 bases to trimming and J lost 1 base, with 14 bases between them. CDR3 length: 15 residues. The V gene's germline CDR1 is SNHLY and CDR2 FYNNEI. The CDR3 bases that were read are TGTGCCAGCAGTTTCGTAGGGACACCCCAAGAGACC. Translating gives CASSFVGTPQET. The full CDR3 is CASSFVGTPQETQYF.

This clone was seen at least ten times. CDR3 residues: CASSRTGWELFF. The sequenced CDR3 bases are TGTGCCAGCAGCAGGACTGGTTGGGAG. The gene calls are TRBV5-5 and TRBJ2-2; TRBD2 is a possible D gene (5 bases). The CDR3 end falls 3 residues outside the read, so it is completed with the germline J gene. Germline CDR1 SGHKS, CDR2 YYEKEE (reference sequence). This CDR3 region has 12 residues. The V gene lost 4 bases and the J gene lost 9 bases, with 10 bases spanning the gap.

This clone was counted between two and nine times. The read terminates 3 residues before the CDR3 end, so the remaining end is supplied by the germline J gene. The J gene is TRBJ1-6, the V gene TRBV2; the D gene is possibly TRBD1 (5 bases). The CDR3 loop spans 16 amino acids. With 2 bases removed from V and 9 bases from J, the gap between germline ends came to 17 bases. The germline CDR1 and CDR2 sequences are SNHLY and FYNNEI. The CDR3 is CASSELAGWFASPLHF. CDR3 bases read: TGTGCCAGCAGTGAACTGGCAGGGTGGTTCGCTTCACCC. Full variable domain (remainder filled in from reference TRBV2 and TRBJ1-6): EPEVTQTPSHQVTQMGQEVILRCVPISNHLYFYWYRQILGQKVEFLVSFYNNEISEKSEIFDDQFSVERPDGSNFTLKIRSTKLEDSAMYFCASSELAGWFASPLHFGNGTRLTVT.

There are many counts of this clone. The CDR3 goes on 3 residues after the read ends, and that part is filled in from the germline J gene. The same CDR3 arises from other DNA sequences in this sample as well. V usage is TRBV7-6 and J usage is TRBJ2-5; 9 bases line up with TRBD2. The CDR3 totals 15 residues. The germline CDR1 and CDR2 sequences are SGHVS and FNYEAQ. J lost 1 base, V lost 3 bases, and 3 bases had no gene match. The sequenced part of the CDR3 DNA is TGTGCCAGCAGCTTCGGTAGCGGGAGCCAAGAGACC. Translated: CASSFGSGSQET. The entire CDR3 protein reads CASSFGSGSQETQYF.

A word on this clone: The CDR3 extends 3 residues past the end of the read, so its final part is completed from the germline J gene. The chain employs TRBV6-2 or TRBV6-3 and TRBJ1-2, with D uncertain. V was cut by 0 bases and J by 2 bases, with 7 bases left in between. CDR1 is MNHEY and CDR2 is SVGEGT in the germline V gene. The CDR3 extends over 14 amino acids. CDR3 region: CASSYSRGNYGYTF. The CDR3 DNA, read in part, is TGTGCCAGCAGTTACTCTCGGGGAAACTATGGC.

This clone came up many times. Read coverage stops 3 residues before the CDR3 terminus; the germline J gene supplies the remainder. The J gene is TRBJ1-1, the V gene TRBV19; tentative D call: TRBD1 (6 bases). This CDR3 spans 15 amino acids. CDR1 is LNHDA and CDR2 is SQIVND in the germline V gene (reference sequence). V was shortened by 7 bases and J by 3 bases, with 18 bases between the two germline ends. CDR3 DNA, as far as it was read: TGTGCCAGTACCCCAAACAGGGTGGAGGACACTGAA. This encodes CASTPNRVEDTE. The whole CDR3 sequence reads CASTPNRVEDTEAFF.

The covered CDR3 bases are TGTGCCAGCAGGGGCCAAGCACTGTTTGATGGC. Translation: CASRGQALFDG. In full, the CDR3 is CASRGQALFDGYTF. The chain has TRBV7-9 and TRBJ1-2; D remains unclear. The sequenced fragment ends 3 residues before the CDR3 boundary, so the rest is inferred from the germline J gene. Germline-derived CDR1 and CDR2 are SEHNR and FQNEAQ (reference sequence). The CDR3 extends over 14 amino acids. V lost 6 bases, J lost 6 bases, and 17 bases lay in between.

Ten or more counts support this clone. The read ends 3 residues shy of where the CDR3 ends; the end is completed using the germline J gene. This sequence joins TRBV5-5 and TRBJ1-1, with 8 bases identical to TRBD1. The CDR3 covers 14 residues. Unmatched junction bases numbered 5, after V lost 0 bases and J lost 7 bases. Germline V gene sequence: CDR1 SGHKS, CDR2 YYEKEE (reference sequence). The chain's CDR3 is CASSLGGQGVEAFF. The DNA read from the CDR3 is TGTGCCAGCAGCTTGGGTGGACAGGGTGTTGAA.

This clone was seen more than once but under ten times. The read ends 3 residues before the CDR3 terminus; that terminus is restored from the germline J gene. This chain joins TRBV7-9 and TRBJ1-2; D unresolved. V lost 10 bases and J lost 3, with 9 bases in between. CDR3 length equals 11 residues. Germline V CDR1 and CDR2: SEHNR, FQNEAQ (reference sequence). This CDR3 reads CATNPDYGYTF. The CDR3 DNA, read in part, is TGTGCCACCAACCCGGACTATGGC.

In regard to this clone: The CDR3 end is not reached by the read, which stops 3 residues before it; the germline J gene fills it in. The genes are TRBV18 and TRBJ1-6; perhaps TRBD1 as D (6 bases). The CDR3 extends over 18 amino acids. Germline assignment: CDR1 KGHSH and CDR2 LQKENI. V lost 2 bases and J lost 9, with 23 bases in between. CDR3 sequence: CASSPRPAGEVLASPLHF. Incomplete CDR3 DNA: TGTGCCAGCTCACCAAGGCCGGCAGGGGAGGTTCTAGCTTCACCC.

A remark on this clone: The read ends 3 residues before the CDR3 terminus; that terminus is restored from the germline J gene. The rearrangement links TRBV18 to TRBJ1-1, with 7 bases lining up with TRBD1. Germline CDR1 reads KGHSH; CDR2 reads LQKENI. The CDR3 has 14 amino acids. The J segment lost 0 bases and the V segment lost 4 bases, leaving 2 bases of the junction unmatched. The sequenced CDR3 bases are TGTGCCAGCTCACGGGGACAGATGAACACTGAA. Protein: CASSRGQMNTE. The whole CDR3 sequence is CASSRGQMNTEAFF.

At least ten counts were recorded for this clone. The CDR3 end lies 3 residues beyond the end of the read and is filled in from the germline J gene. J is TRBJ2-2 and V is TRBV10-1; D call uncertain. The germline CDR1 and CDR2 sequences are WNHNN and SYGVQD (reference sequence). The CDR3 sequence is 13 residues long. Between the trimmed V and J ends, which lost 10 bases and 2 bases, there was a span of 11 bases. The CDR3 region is CATRKGNTGELFF. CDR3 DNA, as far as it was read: TGCGCCACCAGGAAGGGCAACACCGGGGAG.